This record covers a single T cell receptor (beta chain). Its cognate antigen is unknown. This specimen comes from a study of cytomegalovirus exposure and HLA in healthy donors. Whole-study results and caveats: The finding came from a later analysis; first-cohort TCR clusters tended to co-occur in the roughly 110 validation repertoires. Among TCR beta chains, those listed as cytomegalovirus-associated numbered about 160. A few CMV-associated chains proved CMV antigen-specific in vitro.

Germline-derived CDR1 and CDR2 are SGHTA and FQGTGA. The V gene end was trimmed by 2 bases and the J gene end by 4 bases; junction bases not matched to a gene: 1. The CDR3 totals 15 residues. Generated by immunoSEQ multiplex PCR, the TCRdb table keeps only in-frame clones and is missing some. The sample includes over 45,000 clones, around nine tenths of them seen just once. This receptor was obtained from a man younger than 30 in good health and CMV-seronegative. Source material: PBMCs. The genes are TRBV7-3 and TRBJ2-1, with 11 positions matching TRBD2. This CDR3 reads CASSLGTSGYNEQFF. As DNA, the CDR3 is TGTGCCAGCAGCTTAGGGACTAGCGGATACAATGAGCAGTTCTTC.